This TCR beta chain was found in a study of radiotherapy plus CTLA-4 blockade in lung cancer. Findings and limits, study-wide: Best predicting response, reportedly, were early blood T cell clone dynamics, with interferon-beta. Tumor-origin TCR clones grew in blood after radiotherapy plus ipilimumab.

The repertoire was sequenced with immunoSEQ multiplex PCR; TCRdb's copy has only in-frame clones and lacks some. The sample contains about 68,000 clones, around 79% of which appear only once. Note on this clone: The antigen is not known.

Germline V lookup: CDR1 LGHNA, CDR2 YSLEER. CDR3 size: 19 residues. V dropped 0 bases and J dropped 12; count of bases not matched to a gene: 19. This clonotype originated in a human donor with non-small cell lung cancer who had a complete response to radiotherapy plus ipilimumab. The rearrangement joins TRBV4-3 to TRBJ2-1, with 11 nucleotides matching TRBD2. The sequencing here drew on peripheral blood, taken from a patient treated with radiotherapy plus ipilimumab. CDR3 bases: TGCGCCAGCAGCCAAGATCCGGGCAGGGGAACTAGCGGGGGCGCGGGGCAGTTCTTC. Translation gives CASSQDPGRGTSGGAGQFF.